The 18 T cell receptor beta chains below come from one sample, sequenced in a study of blood T cell repertoires in COVID-19. Assay used: immunoSEQ multiplex PCR; TCRdb lists only in-frame clones, some missing. The repertoire includes 51,000 or so clones, around 82% of them detected once, and roughly 29% sits in the top ten. Sequencing was done on a sample of peripheral blood. These receptors were taken from a woman older than 75 with COVID-19, enrolled during active disease.

Of note for this clone: Within the sample, other DNA sequences also encode this same CDR3. CDR3 nucleotide sequence: TGTGCCAGCTCACCAGCTAGCGGGACCTACGAGCAGTACTTC. Translating gives CASSPASGTYEQYF. The gene calls are TRBV18 and TRBJ2-7, with 9 bases aligning to TRBD2. CDR3 size: 14 residues. Germline V lookup: CDR1 KGHSH, CDR2 LQKENI. After removal of 2 bases from V and 2 bases from J, the junction contained 1 base not matched to a gene. The full variable domain, its missing parts supplied by reference TRBV18 and TRBJ2-7, is NAGVMQNPRHLVRRRGQEARLRCSPMKGHSHVYWYRQLPEEGLKFMVYLQKENIIDESGMPKERFSAEFPKEGPSILRIQQVVRGDSAAYFCASSPASGTYEQYFGPGTRLTVT.

The J gene is TRBJ1-4, the V gene TRBV5-1; 10 bases match TRBD1. V lost 7 bases to trimming and J lost 1 base; unmatched junction nucleotides: 7. The CDR3 contains 16 residues. Germline lookup yields CDR1 SGHRS and CDR2 YFSETQ. In DNA, the CDR3 is TGCGCCAGCCGACAGGGGGCTGCGGTAACTAATGAAAAACTGTTTTTT. Translation: CASRQGAAVTNEKLFF.

V usage is TRBV7-9 and J usage is TRBJ2-3; D gene unclear. V was clipped by 6 bases and J by 5 bases, with 9 bases between them. CDR3 length: 12 residues. CDR1 SEHNR and CDR2 FQNEAQ come from the germline V gene (reference sequence). The CDR3 DNA sequence: TGTGCCAGCAGGTACCTAGGAGATACGCAGTATTTT. It translates to CASRYLGDTQYF.

The chain has TRBV2 and TRBJ1-6, with no clear D. CDR3 length: 15 amino acids. CDR1 and CDR2 from the germline V gene are SNHLY and FYNNEI. Trimming took 4 bases from V and 0 from J, leaving 7 bases between them. CDR3 loop: CASSVGSSYNSPLHF. Written as DNA, the CDR3 is TGTGCCAGCAGTGTCGGGAGCTCCTATAATTCACCCCTCCACTTT.

This clone is a singleton in its sample. CDR3: CSADRPPLHF. In DNA form, the CDR3 reads TGCAGTGCAGACAGGCCACCCCTCCACTTT. The chain has TRBV20-1 and TRBJ1-6; maybe TRBD1 (6 bases). V shed 6 bases and J shed 11 bases, with 8 bases lying between them. Germline assignment: CDR1 DFQATT and CDR2 SNEGSKA (reference sequence). The CDR3 is made up of 10 amino acids.

The chain joins TRBV28 to TRBJ2-7; 8 nucleotides agree with TRBD2. Losses at the gene ends were 4 bases for V and 2 bases for J; bases not matched to a gene: 13. CDR3 length equals 17 residues. Germline V gene lookup returns CDR1 MDHEN and CDR2 SYDVKM. As DNA, the CDR3 is TGTGCCAGCAGTTCCGTGGTCGGTAGCGGGAAGGCCTACGAGCAGTACTTC. Protein sequence: CASSSVVGSGKAYEQYF.

This chain connects TRBV3-1 (or the pseudogene TRBV3-2) to TRBJ1-2; no definite D call. Germline V gives CDR1 LGHDT, CDR2 YNNKEL (reference sequence). V lost 0 bases, J lost 4 bases, and 9 bases lay in between. CDR3 size: 14 residues. CDR3 coding DNA: TGTGCCAGCAGCCAAGAGTCTCCGGGCTATGGCTACACCTTC. Protein product: CASSQESPGYGYTF.

The rearrangement uses TRBV7-9 and TRBJ2-4; weak D call: TRBD2 (6 bases). This CDR3 region has 15 residues. Germline loops: CDR1 SEHNR, CDR2 FQNEAQ (reference sequence). V dropped 5 bases and J dropped 0 bases, with 11 bases sitting between them. DNA for the CDR3: TGTGCCAGCAGCCGGGACGGGGGAGCCAAAAACATTCAGTACTTC. Protein sequence: CASSRDGGAKNIQYF.

This clone was observed a few times. This chain connects TRBV27 to TRBJ2-2; 10 bases agree with TRBD2. Trimming at V came to 5 bases and at J to 2 bases, leaving 2 bases not matched to a gene. The germline gives CDR1 MNHEY, CDR2 SMNVEV (reference sequence). This CDR3 spans 15 amino acids. CDR3 bases: TGTGCCAGCAGTAGGACTAGCGGAAACACCGGGGAGCTGTTTTTT. Protein product: CASSRTSGNTGELFF.

This rearrangement joins TRBV11-3 to TRBJ1-4; 10 positions agree with TRBD1. This CDR3 comprises 15 residues. Germline CDR1 SGHNT, CDR2 YENEEA. Trimming took 4 bases from V and 8 from J; bases not matched to a gene: 7. For the CDR3, the DNA is TGTGCCAGCAGCTCGACAGGGGGCGAAGGAGAAAAACTGTTTTTT. Its translation is CASSSTGGEGEKLFF.

The rearrangement uses TRBV4-1 and TRBJ2-1; 9 bases align to TRBD1. The CDR3 extends over 17 amino acids. V shed 6 bases and J 8 bases; nucleotides not matched to a gene: 17. CDR1 and CDR2 (germline): MGHRA, YSYEKL. DNA of the CDR3: TGCGCCAGCAGTCCCCTCACAAACAGGGGGCGTTCAGATGAGCAGTTCTTC. This codes for CASSPLTNRGRSDEQFF.

This clone was observed a handful of times. V gene TRBV5-1 combines with J gene TRBJ2-1, with D possibly TRBD1 on 5 matching bases. Per germline, CDR1 SGHRS and CDR2 YFSETQ. This CDR3 contains 14 residues. The ends were cut back, 4 bases at V and 6 bases at J, with 14 bases in the middle. This chain's CDR3 is CASSLQGWGNEQFF. DNA for the CDR3: TGCGCCAGCAGCCTGCAGGGTTGGGGCAATGAGCAGTTCTTC.

V is TRBV24-1 and J is TRBJ2-2, with 8 bases aligning to TRBD1. The CDR3 length is 16 residues. V lost 4 bases, J lost 2 bases, and 5 bases stayed unmatched. From germline, CDR1 is KGHDR and CDR2 SFDVKD. The CDR3 here is CATSDPGTGNTGELFF. Here the CDR3 DNA reads TGTGCCACCAGTGACCCCGGGACAGGCAACACCGGGGAGCTGTTTTTT.

The CDR3 spells CASSKSPGRGAPHQPQHF. CDR3 bases: TGTGCCAGCAGCAAATCCCCAGGACGGGGGGCGCCGCATCAGCCCCAGCATTTT. The chain joins TRBV21-1 to TRBJ1-5. TRBV21-1 is labeled a pseudogene. CDR3 size: 18 residues.

This clone occurred once. The chain's CDR3 is CAISESSGLADTQYF. CDR3 bases: TGTGCCATCAGTGAGTCATCGGGACTAGCCGATACGCAGTATTTT. The V gene is TRBV10-3, the J gene TRBJ2-3; 9 bases fit TRBD2. This CDR3 region has 15 residues. Looked up from germline, CDR1 is ENHRY and CDR2 is SYGVKD. The V segment lost 0 bases and the J segment 6 bases; nucleotides outside the gene matches: 4.

This clone was counted once. The chain recombines TRBV12-3 or TRBV12-4 with TRBJ2-7; maybe TRBD2 (6 bases). Deletions cut 7 bases from V and 7 bases from J, with 11 bases between. The CDR3 sequence is 11 residues long. CDR3 in amino acids: CASTRGLEQYF. The DNA for the CDR3 is TGTGCCAGCACGCGGGGTCTGGAGCAGTACTTC.

V gene TRBV5-1 combines with J gene TRBJ2-1; D is possibly TRBD2 (5 bases). Per germline, CDR1 SGHRS and CDR2 YFSETQ. Trimming took 0 bases from V and 8 from J, leaving 12 bases between them. The CDR3 has 14 residues. CDR3 nucleotide sequence: TGCGCCAGCAGCTTGGAGGCAACTAGTCATGAGCAGTTCTTC. Its protein product is CASSLEATSHEQFF.

This sequence joins TRBV30 and TRBJ2-1; 9 bases agree with TRBD2. The V gene's germline CDR1 is GTSNPN and CDR2 SVGIG (reference sequence). After removal of 8 bases from V and 8 bases from J, the junction contained 13 bases not matched to a gene. The CDR3 spans 14 residues. In nucleotides, the CDR3 is TGTGCCCTACGGAAGGGACTAGCTCTGGATGAGCAGTTCTTC. It yields the protein CALRKGLALDEQFF. Full variable domain (rest looked up from reference TRBV30 and TRBJ2-1): SQTIHQWPATLVQPVGSPLSLECTVEGTSNPNLYWYRQAAGRGLQLLFYSVGIGQISSEVPQNLSASRPQDRQFILSSKKLLLSDSGFYLCALRKGLALDEQFFGPGTRLTVL.